The T cell receptor beta chain described here comes from a study of PD-1 blockade in classical Hodgkin lymphoma. Study in general: A 3 mg/kg intravenous dose of nivolumab was received by patients every 2 weeks. General study findings and limits: Anyone who began nivolumab under 1 year after ASCT was excluded.

CDR1 MNHEY and CDR2 SVGAGI come from the germline V gene. This CDR3 contains 14 residues. The germline V and J ends were trimmed by 7 bases and 1 base, with 13 bases remaining between them. Profiling relied on immunoSEQ multiplex PCR, and the TCRdb table lists in-frame clones only, not all of them. Of more than 50,000 clones listed, about two thirds are singletons. All patients experienced relapse after autologous stem cell transplantation, and brentuximab vedotin exposure was variable. As for this clone: The antigen is not known.

The TCR was taken from a human donor with classical Hodgkin lymphoma. The input for sequencing was peripheral blood mononuclear cells (PBMCs), taken before the second cycle of nivolumab. This chain joins TRBV6-5 and TRBJ1-1, with a tentative D call TRBD1 (5 bases). This chain's CDR3 is CASTPPGTNTEAFF. The CDR3 region has the DNA TGTGCCAGCACTCCCCCCGGGACGAACACTGAAGCTTTCTTT.